This TCR beta chain is drawn from a study of Ad26.COV2.S vaccination and SARS-CoV-2 variants. Stated treatment: some 19 received Ad26.COV2.S at low or high dose, single or two shots; a few received placebo; per-sample allocation not given. Sampling took place 63 days after the first vaccine or placebo injection. Method: immunoSEQ multiplex PCR; TCRdb's copy keeps in-frame clones and lacks some. The sample carries over 400,000 clones, around 92% recorded once. There are 14 residues in the CDR3. The germline V and J ends were trimmed by 4 bases and 3 bases, with 10 bases remaining between them. Per the germline V gene, CDR1 is SGHVS and CDR2 is FNYEAQ.

Sequenced material: peripheral blood, taken in a trial of Ad26.COV2.S vaccine versus placebo. This clonotype originated in a person aged 18-60 years who received the Ad26.COV2.S COVID-19 vaccine or a placebo. This rearrangement joins TRBV7-6 to TRBJ1-3; D is uncertain. The CDR3 spells CASSSQSYGNTIYF. CDR3 sequence (DNA): TGTGCCAGCAGCTCTCAGAGTTATGGAAACACCATATATTTT.